This T cell receptor beta chain originates from a study of T cells in Graves' hyperthyroidism and ophthalmopathy. Germline V gene data show CDR1 as DFQATT and CDR2 as SNEGSKA (reference sequence). V shed 6 bases and J shed 3 bases, with 18 bases lying between them. The CDR3 contains 14 residues. Study-level results: Researchers report that a 13 V-J model separated ophthalmopathy from stable hyperthyroidism. Before onset, ophthalmopathy was predicted by the model a median around 6.5 months earlier.

RNA transcripts served as the template for amplifying TCR beta CDR3 regions. Carried out on the TCR CDR3, a first-round RT-PCR used the HTBI primer set. MiXCR was run by TCRdb on the multiplex PCR reads, yielding one entry per CDR3 protein. The repertoire has hundreds of thousands of distinct CDR3 sequences, around 20% of them found once; the top ten carry around 15%. The patients, who ranged from 18 to 65 in age, presented with newly diagnosed hyperthyroidism lasting under 2 months. Each diagnosis drew on symptoms, thyroxine, TRAb, thyroid ultrasound and orbital computed tomography findings. Comments on this clonotype: Its antigen is undetermined.

This chain joins TRBV20-1 and TRBJ2-7; D possibly corresponds to TRBD2 (5 bases). The sequenced material came from blood. This receptor was taken from a woman in her 50s with Graves' hyperthyroidism that later progressed to Graves' ophthalmopathy. This CDR3 reads CSALKDLTNYEQYF. CDR3 in DNA: TGCAGTGCCCTAAAGGACTTAACCAACTACGAGCAGTACTTC.